These T cell receptor beta chains were read from a single sample in a study of OX40 agonist ivuxolimab in advanced cancers. Measured with immunoSEQ multiplex PCR; TCRdb has only the in-frame clones, and not every one. Of 70,000 or so clones detected, less than 85% appear once; the ten largest clones hold about 4%. The sequencing here drew on CD4+ or CD8+ T cells sorted from blood, taken in a trial of the OX40 agonist ivuxolimab. The receptors stem from an adult with an advanced solid tumor such as melanoma, head and neck, liver or kidney cancer. CDR3s include the opening cysteine and the closing phenylalanine or tryptophan. The order of the fields is V gene, J gene, clone size, D gene, CDR3 protein, CDR3 DNA. D genes are given only for firm matches. Only some rows state a clone size, as once, few, many or a class for expanded clones.

V gene: TRBV18
J gene: TRBJ1-5
clone size: -
D gene: -
CDR3 protein: CASSPPGMEQPQHF
CDR3 DNA: TGTGCCAGCTCACCACCAGGGATGGAACAGCCCCAGCATTTT

V gene: TRBV6-5
J gene: TRBJ1-1
clone size: -
D gene: -
CDR3 protein: CASSYQAGWGEAFF
CDR3 DNA: TGTGCCAGCAGTTACCAGGCAGGGTGGGGTGAAGCTTTCTTT

V gene: TRBV4-3
J gene: TRBJ1-6
clone size: -
D gene: -
CDR3 protein: CASSLTGTVNSPLHF
CDR3 DNA: TGCGCCAGCAGCCTCACCGGGACGGTTAATTCACCCCTCCACTTT

V gene: TRBV19
J gene: TRBJ1-1
clone size: -
D gene: -
CDR3 protein: CASSTETGNTEAFF
CDR3 DNA: TGTGCCAGTAGTACTGAGACAGGGAACACTGAAGCTTTCTTT

V gene: TRBV5-6
J gene: TRBJ1-5
clone size: -
D gene: TRBD1
CDR3 protein: CASSVLTGGGQPQHF
CDR3 DNA: TGTGCCAGCAGCGTTCTTACAGGGGGTGGTCAGCCCCAGCATTTT

V gene: TRBV28
J gene: TRBJ2-6
clone size: -
D gene: -
CDR3 protein: CASSPTHSSGANVLTF
CDR3 DNA: TGTGCCAGCAGTCCTACCCATAGCTCTGGGGCCAACGTCCTGACTTTC

V gene: TRBV28
J gene: TRBJ2-7
clone size: -
D gene: -
CDR3 protein: CASRGTTYEQYF
CDR3 DNA: TGTGCCAGCAGGGGCACAACCTACGAGCAGTACTTC

V gene: TRBV19
J gene: TRBJ1-5
clone size: -
D gene: -
CDR3 protein: CASRAGVNQPQHF
CDR3 DNA: TGTGCCAGTAGGGCCGGGGTGAATCAGCCCCAGCATTTT

V gene: TRBV6-6
J gene: TRBJ1-5
clone size: -
D gene: -
CDR3 protein: CASSYPPAGNQPQHF
CDR3 DNA: TGTGCCAGCAGTTACCCCCCAGCGGGCAATCAGCCCCAGCATTTT

V gene: TRBV28
J gene: TRBJ1-5
clone size: -
D gene: -
CDR3 protein: CASSLWGGNSNQPQHF
CDR3 DNA: TGTGCCAGCAGTTTATGGGGGGGTAATAGCAATCAGCCCCAGCATTTT

V gene: TRBV1
J gene: TRBJ1-4
clone size: -
D gene: -
CDR3 protein: CTSSQPGTALEKLFF
CDR3 DNA: TGCACCAGCAGCCAACCCGGGACAGCCCTCGAAAAACTGTTTTTT

V gene: TRBV2
J gene: TRBJ2-7
clone size: -
D gene: TRBD1
CDR3 protein: CASSDPTILRDRPYEQYF
CDR3 DNA: TGTGCCAGCAGTGACCCTACTATTCTCCGGGACAGGCCCTACGAGCAGTACTTC

V gene: TRBV18
J gene: TRBJ2-5
clone size: -
D gene: -
CDR3 protein: CASSPQIQGGTQETQYF
CDR3 DNA: TGTGCCAGCTCACCACAAATACAGGGAGGGACCCAAGAGACCCAGTACTTC

V gene: TRBV5-1
J gene: TRBJ2-3
clone size: -
D gene: -
CDR3 protein: CASSFVRVTDTQYF
CDR3 DNA: TGCGCCAGCAGCTTCGTCAGGGTCACAGATACGCAGTATTTT

V gene: TRBV23-1
J gene: TRBJ1-5
clone size: few
D gene: -
CDR3 protein: CASSHLTGRSGYSNQPQHF
CDR3 DNA: TGCGCCAGCAGTCACCTAACAGGGAGATCGGGATATAGCAATCAGCCCCAGCATTTT

V gene: TRBV7-2
J gene: TRBJ2-2
clone size: -
D gene: TRBD1
CDR3 protein: CASSLYRGFTGELFF
CDR3 DNA: TGTGCCAGCAGCTTGTACAGGGGGTTTACCGGGGAGCTGTTTTTT

V gene: TRBV27
J gene: TRBJ1-4
clone size: -
D gene: -
CDR3 protein: CASSLSVATNEKLFF
CDR3 DNA: TGTGCCAGCAGTTTATCCGTCGCAACTAATGAAAAACTGTTTTTT

V gene: TRBV7-3
J gene: TRBJ1-1
clone size: -
D gene: -
CDR3 protein: CASSPSPMNTEAFF
CDR3 DNA: TGTGCCAGCAGCCCGTCGCCCATGAACACTGAAGCTTTCTTT

V gene: TRBV11-2
J gene: TRBJ2-7
clone size: -
D gene: TRBD1
CDR3 protein: CASSPAGTGTYEQYF
CDR3 DNA: TGTGCCAGCAGCCCGGCCGGGACAGGAACTTACGAGCAGTACTTC

V gene: TRBV5-4
J gene: TRBJ1-1
clone size: -
D gene: -
CDR3 protein: CASSTDPGPMNTEAFF
CDR3 DNA: TGTGCCAGCAGCACGGATCCGGGACCGATGAACACTGAAGCTTTCTTT

V gene: TRBV7-9
J gene: TRBJ2-1
clone size: -
D gene: TRBD2
CDR3 protein: CASSPGLAGGEQFF
CDR3 DNA: TGTGCCAGCAGCCCGGGACTAGCGGGGGGTGAGCAGTTCTTC

V gene: TRBV21-1
J gene: TRBJ2-1
clone size: -
D gene: -
CDR3 protein: CASSKVQRTTPRSYNEQFF
CDR3 DNA: TGTGCCAGCAGCAAAGTACAGCGGACTACACCGCGCTCCTACAATGAGCAGTTCTTC

V gene: TRBV2
J gene: TRBJ2-7
clone size: -
D gene: -
CDR3 protein: CASRKQPKVGTTSYEQYF
CDR3 DNA: TGTGCCAGCAGGAAGCAGCCAAAGGTTGGGACAACCTCCTACGAGCAGTACTTC

V gene: TRBV10-3
J gene: TRBJ2-3
clone size: -
D gene: TRBD2
CDR3 protein: CAIRQGLAGTTDTQYF
CDR3 DNA: TGTGCCATCAGGCAAGGACTAGCGGGGACCACAGATACGCAGTATTTT

V gene: TRBV12-5
J gene: TRBJ2-1
clone size: -
D gene: TRBD2
CDR3 protein: CASGFAGGAGTSGSGEQFF
CDR3 DNA: TGTGCTAGTGGTTTCGCAGGGGGCGCTGGGACTAGCGGGAGCGGTGAGCAGTTCTTC

V gene: TRBV5-8
J gene: TRBJ2-3
clone size: -
D gene: -
CDR3 protein: CASSLVGAGTDTQYF
CDR3 DNA: TGTGCCAGCAGCTTGGTTGGGGCCGGCACAGATACGCAGTATTTT

V gene: TRBV5-1
J gene: TRBJ1-2
clone size: -
D gene: -
CDR3 protein: CASSFGTQQVYGYTF
CDR3 DNA: TGCGCCAGCAGCTTCGGAACACAGCAGGTCTATGGCTACACCTTC

V gene: TRBV11-3
J gene: TRBJ2-1
clone size: -
D gene: -
CDR3 protein: CASSLGGSGPWGNEQFF
CDR3 DNA: TGTGCCAGCAGCTTAGGGGGATCGGGGCCCTGGGGGAATGAGCAGTTCTTC

V gene: TRBV5-4
J gene: TRBJ2-7
clone size: -
D gene: -
CDR3 protein: CASSLGVSSYEQYF
CDR3 DNA: TGTGCCAGCAGCTTGGGGGTTAGCTCCTACGAGCAGTACTTC